One and the same sample provided the 27 T cell receptor beta chains below, sequenced in a study of blood T cell repertoires in COVID-19 (TCRdb year 2020). Library generation was performed with the immunoSEQ multiplex PCR assay. In TCRdb, the immuneACCESS table is reduced to in-frame sequences with V and J assigned. These tables do not hold every clone; where another copy was compared, an unresolved V gene accounts for under half, and the others remain unexplained. Present in this sample are around 190,000 clones, 80% to 90% of which were seen just once. The top ten hold 13% of the sample. Source material: peripheral blood. Every receptor here comes from a human donor in a cohort sampled during active COVID-19.

As concerns this clone: Other DNA sequences from this sample encode an identical CDR3 as well. V gene TRBV2 combines with J gene TRBJ2-7; 8 bases match TRBD2. The germline gives CDR1 SNHLY, CDR2 FYNNEI. This CDR3 is 14 amino acids long. With 3 bases clipped from V and 0 bases from J, the junction kept 1 base outside the gene matches. The CDR3 loop reads CASSETSASYEQYF. CDR3 nucleotide sequence: TGTGCCAGCAGTGAGACTAGCGCCTCCTACGAGCAGTACTTC.

The chain employs TRBV6-1 and TRBJ2-7; perhaps TRBD2 as D (5 bases). This CDR3 has 14 amino acids. V lost 2 bases to trimming and J lost 1 base, with 9 bases between them. Germline CDR1 is MNHNS and CDR2 is SASEGT. CDR3 nucleotides: TGTGCCAGCAGTGAACGGGGTCCATCCTACGAGCAGTACTTC. This sequence encodes CASSERGPSYEQYF.

This clone is a singleton in its sample. The DNA of the CDR3 is TGTGCCAGCAGTTTCCCTCTAGCGGCCCACGGTTGGGTGCAGTACTTC. It codes for CASSFPLAAHGWVQYF. The chain has TRBV27 and TRBJ2-7, with TRBD2 matching 7 bases. Trimming at V came to 3 bases and at J to 9 bases, leaving 17 bases not matched to a gene. The CDR3 totals 16 residues. The V gene's germline CDR1 is MNHEY and CDR2 SMNVEV (reference sequence).

Note on this clone: Other DNA sequences in this sample translate to the same CDR3. The chain combines TRBV28 with TRBJ2-7, with 9 bases matching TRBD2. The CDR3 totals 13 residues. J gave up 0 bases and V 9 bases, and 3 bases lay outside the gene matches. From germline, CDR1 is MDHEN and CDR2 SYDVKM. The CDR3 coding sequence is TGTGCCAGTCGTAGCGGGAGCTCCTACGAGCAGTACTTC. Translating it yields CASRSGSSYEQYF. The complete variable domain, with remaining parts taken from reference TRBV28 and TRBJ2-7, reads DVKVTQSSRYLVKRTGEKVFLECVQDMDHENMFWYRQDPGLGLRLIYFSYDVKMKEKGDIPEGYSVSREKKERFSLILESASTNQTSMYLCASRSGSSYEQYFGPGTRLTVT.

The rearrangement joins TRBV28 to TRBJ2-7; 8 positions agree with TRBD1. This CDR3 has 16 residues. V gave up 1 base and J gave up 7 bases; unmatched junction bases: 12. Germline V gene sequence: CDR1 MDHEN, CDR2 SYDVKM. The CDR3 DNA reads TGTGCCAGCAGTTTATCGGGACAGGCTGGATGGATAGAGCAGTACTTC. Protein: CASSLSGQAGWIEQYF.

This chain links TRBV30 with TRBJ2-7, with D unresolved. Germline-derived CDR1 and CDR2 are GTSNPN and SVGIG (reference sequence). CDR3 length: 12 amino acids. The V end lost 3 bases, the J end lost 5 bases, and 11 bases lay between the germline ends. CDR3 region: CAWSARGDEQYF. The CDR3 DNA reads TGTGCCTGGAGCGCCCGAGGAGACGAGCAGTACTTC.

V gene TRBV7-6 combines with J gene TRBJ2-1, with D hard to call. The germline V gene has CDR1 SGHVS and CDR2 FNYEAQ. V gave up 1 base and J gave up 8 bases, with 3 bases separating them. This CDR3 has 11 residues. The CDR3 DNA reads as TGTGCCAGCAGCTTAGGCGATGAGCAGTTCTTC. As protein: CASSLGDEQFF. The full variable domain, rest sourced from reference TRBV7-6 and TRBJ2-1, is GAGVSQSPRYKVTKRGQDVALRCDPISGHVSLYWYRQALGQGPEFLTYFNYEAQQDKSGLPNDRFSAERPEGSISTLTIQRTEQRDSAMYRCASSLGDEQFFGPGTRLTVL.

J is TRBJ2-1 and V is TRBV28; the D gene is possibly TRBD2 (6 bases). CDR3 size: 15 residues. Between the trimmed V and J ends, which lost 4 bases and 6 bases, there was a span of 16 bases. Per the germline V gene, CDR1 is MDHEN and CDR2 is SYDVKM. CDR3 residues: CASSSLGRAFNEQFF. The DNA for the CDR3 is TGTGCCAGCAGTTCCCTCGGGAGAGCCTTCAATGAGCAGTTCTTC.

The chain couples TRBV19 to TRBJ1-1; no firm D call. Germline-derived CDR1 and CDR2 are LNHDA and SQIVND (reference sequence). There are 12 residues in the CDR3. V dropped 6 bases and J dropped 1 base, with 6 bases sitting between them. This CDR3 is CASSRQNTEAFF. CDR3 nucleotides: TGTGCCAGTAGCAGACAGAACACTGAAGCTTTCTTT.

The chain is built from TRBV27 and TRBJ2-1; D not resolved. V was cut by 3 bases and J by 4 bases, with 7 bases left in between. This CDR3 contains 13 residues. The V gene's germline CDR1 is MNHEY and CDR2 SMNVEV (reference sequence). The CDR3 nucleotides read TGTGCCAGCAGTTTGCGCTTATACAATGAGCAGTTCTTC. It yields the protein CASSLRLYNEQFF.

The CDR3 sequence: CASSKTTQGTVGYTF. The CDR3 coding sequence is TGTGCCAGCAGCAAAACCACCCAGGGCACTGTTGGCTACACCTTC. The chain links TRBV5-4 to TRBJ1-2; tentative D call: TRBD1 (5 bases). The CDR3 has 15 amino acids. Trimming removed 4 bases from V and 7 bases from J, with 20 bases in between. Germline loops: CDR1 SGHNT, CDR2 YYREEE (reference sequence).

For the CDR3, the DNA is TGTGCCAGCAGCCCGCTCGAGCGGTGGTCCTACGAGCAGTACTTC. Translation gives CASSPLERWSYEQYF. The chain recombines TRBV11-2 with TRBJ2-7, with D possibly matching TRBD2 (5 bases). Trimming pared 5 bases from V and 1 base from J, leaving 15 bases between. Looked up from germline, CDR1 is SGHAT and CDR2 is FQNNGV. The CDR3 totals 15 residues.

This chain links TRBV28 with TRBJ2-1, with TRBD2 identical over 10 bases. Trimming cost V 6 bases and J 8 bases; bases outside gene matches: 10. The CDR3 contains 15 residues. The germline gives CDR1 MDHEN, CDR2 SYDVKM. CDR3 amino acids: CASSPASGRRYEQFF. The CDR3 DNA reads as TGTGCCAGCAGCCCGGCTAGCGGGAGAAGGTATGAGCAGTTCTTC.

This clone was observed a handful of times. The V gene is TRBV28, the J gene TRBJ1-5, with 9 nucleotides matching TRBD1. The CDR3 is 15 amino acids. CDR1 and CDR2 from the germline V gene are MDHEN and SYDVKM. After removal of 6 bases from V and 9 bases from J, the junction contained 12 bases not matched to a gene. This CDR3 reads CASSTGTGLIVPQHF. The CDR3 DNA follows: TGTGCCAGCAGCACCGGGACAGGGTTGATAGTGCCCCAGCATTTT.

J is TRBJ1-5 and V is TRBV6-6, with 7 bases fitting TRBD1. The germline CDR1 and CDR2 sequences are MNHNY and SVGAGI (reference sequence). CDR3 length: 16 residues. Trimming took 4 bases from V and 2 from J; bases not matched to a gene: 8. The CDR3 nucleotides are TGTGCCAGCAGTTCCTCCCGACAGGGAGGCAATCAGCCCCAGCATTTT. As protein: CASSSSRQGGNQPQHF.

V and J are TRBV3-1 (or the pseudogene TRBV3-2) and TRBJ2-2; D remains unclear. The V end lost 1 base, the J end lost 3 bases, and 6 bases lay between the germline ends. Germline CDR1 and CDR2: LGHDT and YNNKEL (reference sequence). CDR3 length equals 14 residues. The CDR3 nucleotides are TGTGCCAGCAGCCAAGTGACTCACACCGGGGAGCTGTTTTTT. It translates to CASSQVTHTGELFF.

This chain joins TRBV4-2 and TRBJ1-1, with TRBD1 identical over 9 bases. This CDR3 is built from 15 residues. The trim removed 4 bases at V and 8 bases at J, leaving 11 bases unmatched. Germline V lookup: CDR1 LGHNA, CDR2 YNFKEQ. CDR3 in amino acids: CASSPRGQGPIEAFF. The CDR3 DNA is TGTGCCAGCAGCCCCCGAGGACAGGGGCCTATAGAAGCTTTCTTT.

The V and J genes are TRBV7-2 and TRBJ2-3; 7 nucleotides align to TRBD1. J gave up 7 bases and V 5 bases, and 6 bases lay outside the gene matches. The germline V gene has CDR1 SGHTA and CDR2 FQGNSA. The CDR3 extends over 13 amino acids. CDR3 coding DNA: TGTGCCAGCAGCGCCACACAGGGGAATACGCAGTATTTT. Amino acid sequence: CASSATQGNTQYF.

J is TRBJ2-1 and V is TRBV10-1, with TRBD1 matching over 7 bases. The CDR3 totals 14 residues. Germline assignment: CDR1 WNHNN and CDR2 SYGVQD (reference sequence). The trim removed 5 bases at V and 7 bases at J, leaving 8 bases unmatched. The CDR3 sequence: CASSTAKQGNEQFF. The CDR3 region has the DNA TGCGCCAGCAGTACTGCAAAACAGGGGAATGAGCAGTTCTTC.

This chain connects TRBV4-1 to TRBJ2-7; tentative D call: TRBD1 (6 bases). The CDR3 runs to 15 residues. The V and J ends lost 1 base and 6 bases respectively, with 16 bases between them. Germline CDR1 and CDR2: MGHRA and YSYEKL. CDR3 loop: CASSQGPTGLREQYF. The CDR3 nucleotides read TGCGCCAGCAGCCAAGGCCCGACAGGATTGCGCGAGCAGTACTTC.

V and J are TRBV9 and TRBJ2-3; 9 nucleotides line up with TRBD2. CDR3 length: 17 residues. CDR1 is SGDLS and CDR2 is YYNGEE in the germline V gene. V dropped 0 bases and J dropped 5; count of bases not matched to a gene: 10. The CDR3 nucleotides are TGTGCCAGCAGCGTAGCTACGGGCGGGAGGGGTAGAGATACGCAGTATTTT. It translates to CASSVATGGRGRDTQYF.

At least ten counts were recorded for this clone. V is TRBV4-1 and J is TRBJ2-1; 15 bases align to TRBD2. The CDR3 runs to 15 residues. The germline V gene has CDR1 MGHRA and CDR2 YSYEKL. Trimming took 9 bases from V and 8 from J; bases not matched to a gene: 8. The CDR3 region is CASRTSGRGLDEQFF. The DNA of the CDR3 is TGCGCCAGTCGGACTAGCGGGAGGGGGTTAGATGAGCAGTTCTTC.

The V call is TRBV6-1, the J call TRBJ2-7; TRBD2 matches 12 bases. The V gene end was trimmed by 4 bases and the J gene end by 1 base; junction bases not matched to a gene: 5. There are 16 residues in the CDR3. Germline V CDR1 and CDR2: MNHNS, SASEGT. The CDR3 DNA reads TGTGCCAGCAGTGTACTAGCGGGAGGAGGGTCCTACGAGCAGTACTTC. Amino acid sequence: CASSVLAGGGSYEQYF.

This clone was detected a few times. V gene TRBV15 combines with J gene TRBJ2-2; possibly TRBD1 for D (5 bases). Per the germline V gene, CDR1 is LNHNV and CDR2 is YYDKDF (reference sequence). The CDR3 runs to 17 residues. V dropped 0 bases and J dropped 0 bases, with 11 bases sitting between them. The CDR3 protein is CATSREPGRTNTGELFF. The CDR3 region has the DNA TGTGCCACCAGCAGAGAACCAGGGCGAACGAACACCGGGGAGCTGTTTTTT.

This clone was recorded a few times. This chain joins TRBV7-9 and TRBJ2-2; unclear D gene. V lost 3 bases and J lost 8, with 7 bases in between. CDR3 length: 12 residues. Germline V CDR1 and CDR2: SEHNR, FQNEAQ (reference sequence). CDR3 residues: CASSLSRGELFF. The CDR3 DNA sequence: TGTGCCAGCAGCTTGAGTAGAGGGGAGCTGTTTTTT.

J is TRBJ2-4 and V is TRBV27; 9 nucleotides match TRBD2. The CDR3 covers 16 residues. In germline, CDR1 is MNHEY, CDR2 SMNVEV (reference sequence). V was pared by 4 bases and J by 3 bases, with 7 bases of the junction left unmatched. In DNA form, the CDR3 reads TGTGCCAGCAGTTCCCGACTAGCGGATATCAAAAACATTCAGTACTTC. The encoded protein is CASSSRLADIKNIQYF.

The chain recombines TRBV2 with TRBJ2-1, with 10 nucleotides matching TRBD2. The ends lost 8 bases at V and 0 bases at J; junction bases unmatched: 7. This CDR3 spans 16 amino acids. The germline gives CDR1 SNHLY, CDR2 FYNNEI. Here the CDR3 DNA reads TGTGCCAGCCGAACTAGCGGGATTAGCTCCTACAATGAGCAGTTCTTC. Encoded protein: CASRTSGISSYNEQFF.